The source of this T cell receptor beta chain is a study of blood T cell repertoires in COVID-19. Overall study: The United States, Italy and Spain supplied acute and convalescent COVID-19 samples. From T cells, B-cell-depleted T cells, or PBMCs came the material, which was cDNA or gDNA.

Only in-frame clones appear in the TCRdb table, and some are missing; sequencing was by immunoSEQ multiplex PCR. The sample gives tens of thousands of clones, roughly 84% of which show up once; approximately 3.6% is in the top ten. Germline CDR1 SNHLY, CDR2 FYNNEI. The V end was cut by 6 bases, the J end by 5 bases, with 11 bases between. This CDR3 contains 13 residues. Specimen: peripheral blood. The chain links TRBV2 to TRBJ1-5, with D unresolved. This clonotype originated in a man aged 65 to 85 with acute or convalescent COVID-19. As DNA, the CDR3 is TGTGCCAGCAGCCCTACCCGGGATCAGCCCCAGCATTTT. Protein sequence: CASSPTRDQPQHF.